This T cell receptor beta chain was documented in a study of blood T cell repertoires in COVID-19. Study-wide background: COVID-19 samples from acute and convalescent phases originated in the United States, Italy and Spain. In each case, the material was cDNA or gDNA derived from T cells, B-cell-depleted T cells, or PBMCs.

Germline values: CDR1 SNHLY, CDR2 FYNNEI. The length of the CDR3 is 15 residues. Unmatched junction bases numbered 17, after V lost 7 bases and J lost 15 bases. Original processing methods: Estimation of nucleated cell counts relied on the amplification of reference gene primers. The protocol was immunoSEQ multiplex PCR, while the TCRdb copy is restricted to in-frame clones and leaves out a portion. V, J and clone size derive from that table, while D and trimming were established from the DNA sequence. This table has about 130,000 clones, around 79% appearing once. This rearrangement joins TRBV2 to TRBJ2-1, with TRBD2 identical over 11 bases. The sequenced material came from peripheral blood. The TCR was taken from a woman aged 65 to 85 with COVID-19, enrolled during active disease. The CDR3 region is CASTIPGLAAQLGFF. CDR3 in DNA: TGTGCCAGCACAATCCCGGGACTAGCGGCCCAACTCGGGTTCTTC.